The entry that follows covers one TCR beta chain sequence. Its antigen is still unknown. Base qualities were left out, and no much larger clone turns up one base away. Explained via the paper, the time point label denotes: about 28 days (+/-7) after the second vaccine dose. AZD1222 recipients given second doses at about 4 weeks or at about 12 weeks were pooled, since spike-specific TCR depth and breadth were not found to differ between the two schedules. Vaccinee samples came from UK trials COV001 and COV002, including a single-blind randomized controlled phase 2/3 trial of AZD1222 (ChAdOx1 nCoV-19) in healthy adults. Trial participant PBMC samples were collected at day 0 and day 28 after the second dose for TCRbeta chain sequencing. The CDR3 regions of human TCRbeta chains were analyzed by immunosequencing. The authors processed their data as follows. TCRs in the repertoires were compared against a reference library of SARS-CoV-2-specific TCRs that had been generated with the MIRA antigen-specificity platform. Breadth meant the fraction of unique TCRs that were SARS-CoV-2-associated, whereas depth meant the fraction of total T cells that were SARS-CoV-2-associated. Using the MIRA data, each spike-specific TCR was mapped to the spike region that the TCR reacts to and placed in a CD4 or CD8 class. Log10-transformed breadth and depth values were compared by one-way ANOVA with Sidak's multiple comparisons tests. The table comes from immuneACCESS by way of TCRdb, which keeps in-frame sequences with V and J called. Part of the clones is missing from these tables; in studies checked, under half for an unresolved V gene and the rest for unknown reasons. The DNA gave D and trimming, while V, J and clone size come from that table. Within this sample are 57,000 or so clones, with about 74% of them counted one time only. Clones ranked in the top ten supply roughly 4% of the sample.

This specimen comes from a study of T cell responses to AZD1222 COVID-19 vaccine (dated by TCRdb to about 2021). For context, the study as a whole: A total of approximately 240 trial participants underwent TCR sequencing, of whom 200 to 220 received two doses of AZD1222 and 26 received two doses of the MenACWY control vaccine. Trial participants were enrolled by age into subgroups of 18-55, 56-69 and 70-plus years, and roughly 160, 29 and 62 TCR-sequenced participants, respectively, were included in these subgroups. What the study reported, not specific to this receptor: Because no day 14 peak-response samples were available, repertoires were characterized only after the peak T cell response. The whole spike protein was spanned by vaccine-associated CD4 TCRs, and dominant responses were seen in regions 160-218 and 743-854. Conclusions about previously exposed vaccinees are limited, since just five or six AZD1222 recipients were seropositive for SARS-CoV-2 at baseline. Participants were mostly white British, with more females than males. The authors suggested clonal diversity may have been underestimated. Spike-specific TCR breadth and depth rose significantly after two AZD1222 doses compared with day 0 and with MenACWY recipients. The 56-69-year group was small, and its depth increase did not reach significance, likely because of low power. Reportedly, almost half of the unique spike-specific TCRs recognized epitopes lying outside the regions that are mutated in the B.1.351 and B.1.1.7 variants.

The germline ends are 6 bases apart after V is trimmed by 6 bases and J by 0 bases. The germline V gene supplies CDR1 SNHLY and CDR2 FYNNEI. From its cysteine to its phenylalanine, the CDR3 spans 12 amino acids. Only the CDR3 DNA is retained, 36 bases long and in frame from the first base. This clonotype was obtained from an adult who received the AZD1222 COVID-19 vaccine. The chain uses TRBV2 and TRBJ2-7; a tentative D match to TRBD1 spans 5 bases. The sample here was peripheral blood, taken 28 days after the second AZD1222 dose. The CDR3 loop reads CASRDNSYEQYF. The base sequence is TGTGCCAGCAGGGACAACTCCTACGAGCAGTACTTC.